The rows below give T cell receptor beta chains drawn from one sample of a study of lymphopenia after photon versus proton radiotherapy. Clones were sequenced by immunoSEQ multiplex PCR, and TCRdb holds only the in-frame ones, with some missing. Found here are around 30,000 clones, roughly 90% of them singletons; the top ten hold roughly 6.2%. Material: peripheral blood, obtained from a patient treated with photon-based radiotherapy. These receptors were taken from a woman between 45 and 65 years old with pancreatic cancer. Each CDR3 is given with its conserved first and last residue. D genes are given only for firm matches. Some rows mark clone size as missing; the rest say once, few, many or name a class of expanded clone.

>NA|medium-sized|TRBV5-1|TRBJ2-7
CASSLGQGKEQYF
TGCGCCAGCAGCTTGGGGCAGGGGAAGGAGCAGTACTTC
>NA|NA|TRBV29-1|TRBJ2-7
CSVVLPTGRGYEQYF
TGCAGCGTTGTTTTACCCACAGGGAGGGGTTACGAGCAGTACTTC
>NA|NA|TRBV4-1|TRBJ1-2
CASSRELEGFYGYTF
TGCGCCAGCAGCCGGGAACTTGAGGGGTTCTATGGCTACACCTTC
>NA|NA|TRBV19|TRBJ2-6
CASSMRGVKGANVLTF
TGTGCCAGTAGTATGAGGGGGGTAAAAGGGGCCAACGTCCTGACTTTC
>TRBD1|NA|TRBV5-6|TRBJ1-1
CASSLGTGAGTEAFF
TGTGCCAGCAGCCTTGGGACAGGGGCGGGCACTGAAGCTTTCTTT
>NA|NA|TRBV18|TRBJ1-5
CASSQGINQPQHF
TGTGCCAGCTCACAGGGGATCAATCAGCCCCAGCATTTT
>NA|NA|TRBV25-1|TRBJ1-1
CASRPRGGGTEAFF
TGTGCCAGCCGGCCACGGGGAGGTGGCACTGAAGCTTTCTTT
>NA|NA|TRBV10-2|TRBJ2-7
CASRPAETSYEQYF
TGCGCCAGCAGACCAGCGGAAACCTCCTACGAGCAGTACTTC
>NA|NA|TRBV5-1|TRBJ2-3
CASSALGGMLTDTQYF
TGCGCCAGCAGCGCCCTAGGTGGGATGCTCACAGATACGCAGTATTTT
>NA|NA|TRBV6-6|TRBJ1-5
CASSPPGGSNQPQHF
TGTGCCAGCAGTCCCCCTGGGGGAAGCAATCAGCCCCAGCATTTT
>NA|NA|TRBV6-5|TRBJ2-7
CASSYSEIGGAYEQYF
TGTGCCAGCAGTTACTCAGAGATAGGGGGTGCCTACGAGCAGTACTTC
>TRBD2|once|TRBV9|TRBJ2-2
CASSPRTSGSTGELFF
TGTGCCAGCAGCCCCAGGACTAGCGGGAGTACCGGGGAGCTGTTTTTT
>NA|NA|TRBV6-5|TRBJ2-1
CASSYSGADEFF
TGTGCCAGCAGTTACTCGGGTGCCGATGAGTTCTTC
>TRBD1|few|TRBV7-2|TRBJ1-4
CASSAERQGAHEKLFF
TGTGCCAGCAGCGCCGAGAGACAGGGGGCGCACGAAAAACTGTTTTTT
>NA|NA|TRBV6-1|TRBJ1-1
CASTWGNTEAFF
TGTGCCAGCACATGGGGGAACACTGAAGCTTTCTTT
>NA|NA|TRBV19|TRBJ2-3
CASSKKDTQYF
TGTGCCAGTAGTAAGAAGGATACGCAGTATTTT
>TRBD1|NA|TRBV27|TRBJ1-1
CASSSGQGASEAFF
TGTGCCAGCAGTTCCGGACAGGGGGCAAGTGAAGCTTTCTTT
>NA|NA|TRBV30|TRBJ1-2
CAWGGYGKRGYTF
TGTGCCTGGGGTGGGTACGGGAAAAGAGGCTACACCTTC
>TRBD1|NA|TRBV19|TRBJ1-1
CASRSPQGATEAFF
TGTGCCAGTAGGTCCCCCCAGGGGGCCACTGAAGCTTTCTTT
>NA|NA|TRBV4-3|TRBJ1-3
CASSQDPGASGNTIYF
TGCGCCAGCAGCCAAGATCCGGGGGCTAGTGGAAACACCATATATTTT
>NA|NA|TRBV14|TRBJ2-7
CASSQESRVYEQYF
TGTGCCAGCAGCCAAGAATCCAGAGTCTACGAGCAGTACTTC
>NA|NA|TRBV2|TRBJ1-5
CASSVRGSNQPQHF
TGTGCCAGCAGTGTAAGGGGAAGCAATCAGCCCCAGCATTTT
>TRBD1|NA|TRBV5-1|TRBJ1-2
CATRQGQENGYTF
TGCGCCACCAGGCAGGGACAGGAAAATGGCTACACCTTC
>TRBD2|NA|TRBV27|TRBJ2-5
CASSSGLAGGWETQYF
TGTGCCAGCAGTTCCGGACTAGCGGGAGGTTGGGAGACCCAGTACTTC
>TRBD1|few|TRBV27|TRBJ2-2
CASSSDRGRTGELFF
TGTGCCAGCAGTTCGGACAGGGGACGTACCGGGGAGCTGTTTTTT
>TRBD2|NA|TRBV27|TRBJ2-1
CASSFTPAGTSGSNEQFF
TGTGCCAGCAGTTTTACGCCCGCCGGGACTAGCGGGAGTAATGAGCAGTTCTTC
>TRBD2|NA|TRBV4-3|TRBJ2-3
CASSPTSGIGADTQYF
TGCGCCAGCAGCCCGACTAGCGGGATTGGGGCAGATACGCAGTATTTT